This T cell receptor beta chain is from a study of T cells expressing NK-cell markers. Regarding the study as a whole: Whether expanded NKG2C+ T cell clones were HCMV-specific remained unclear. These clonotypes additionally ranked first within the CD3+CD56-NKG2C+ fraction of several donors. In 5 or 6 donors, dominant NKG2C+ clonotypes were about 1.0-8% of CD8+ T cells.

Details on this clonotype: The antigen remains unidentified.

This CDR3 comprises 14 residues. Germline values: CDR1 SGHRS, CDR2 YFSETQ. TCR beta cDNA was made by 5'RACE template switching with UMIs. No DNA is given; TCRdb re-called the 5' RACE reads and lists each CDR3 protein once. Its table records approximately 150,000 distinct CDR3 sequences. Sequenced material: blood T cells: a sorted CD56 or NKG2C T cell subset, CD4+ or CD8+ T cells, or bulk PBMC T cells (not recorded which). The TCR was taken from a woman aged 18-69 years in good health. The chain carries TRBV5-1 and TRBJ2-7; TCRdb calls TRBD1, which cannot be checked without DNA. CDR3 residues: CASSLAGGRGEQYF.